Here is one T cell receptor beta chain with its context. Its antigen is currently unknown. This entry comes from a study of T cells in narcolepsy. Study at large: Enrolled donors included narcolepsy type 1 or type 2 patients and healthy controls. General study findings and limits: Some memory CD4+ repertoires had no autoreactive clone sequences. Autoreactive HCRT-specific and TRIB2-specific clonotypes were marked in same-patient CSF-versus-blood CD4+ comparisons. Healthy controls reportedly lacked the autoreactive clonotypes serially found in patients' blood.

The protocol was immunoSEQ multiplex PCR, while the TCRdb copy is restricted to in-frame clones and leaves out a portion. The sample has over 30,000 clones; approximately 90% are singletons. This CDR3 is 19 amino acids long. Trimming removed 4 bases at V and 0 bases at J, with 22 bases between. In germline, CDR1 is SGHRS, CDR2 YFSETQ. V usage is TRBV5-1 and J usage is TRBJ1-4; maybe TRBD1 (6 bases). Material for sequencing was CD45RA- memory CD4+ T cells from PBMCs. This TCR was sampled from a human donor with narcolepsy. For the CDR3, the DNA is TGCGCCAGCAGCCTGGCCCCAGGGGCCTTATCCGCAACTAATGAAAAACTGTTTTTT. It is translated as CASSLAPGALSATNEKLFF.